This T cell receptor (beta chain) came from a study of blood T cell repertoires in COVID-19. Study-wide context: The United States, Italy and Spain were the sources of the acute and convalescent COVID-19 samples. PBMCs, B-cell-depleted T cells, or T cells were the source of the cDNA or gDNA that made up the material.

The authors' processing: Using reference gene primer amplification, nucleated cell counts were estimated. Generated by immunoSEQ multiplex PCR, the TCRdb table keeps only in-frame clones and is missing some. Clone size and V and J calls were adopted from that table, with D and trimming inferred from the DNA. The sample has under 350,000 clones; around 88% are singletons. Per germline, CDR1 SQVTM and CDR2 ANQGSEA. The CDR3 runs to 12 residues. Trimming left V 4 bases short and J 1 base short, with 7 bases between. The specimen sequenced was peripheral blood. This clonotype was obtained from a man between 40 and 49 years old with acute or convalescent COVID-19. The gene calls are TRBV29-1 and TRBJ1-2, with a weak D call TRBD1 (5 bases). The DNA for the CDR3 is TGCAGCGTTGGACAGCTTAACTATGGCTACACCTTC. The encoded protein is CSVGQLNYGYTF.